These 30 T cell receptor beta chains came from one sample sequenced in a study of shared clonotypes between healthy human individuals. Libraries were prepared by immunoSEQ multiplex PCR; TCRdb keeps only in-frame clonotypes and omits some of them. The repertoire includes millions of clones, 85% to 95% of them detected once, and around 0.13% sits in the top ten. Material for sequencing was naive CD4+ T cells sorted from blood. This sample's subset: CD45RA+ positively selected. These receptors were collected from a man between 18 and 35 years old in good health.

This clone was seen only a few times. The chain has TRBV7-2 and TRBJ2-3, with 8 positions matching TRBD1. This CDR3 has 13 amino acids. The germline CDR1 and CDR2 sequences are SGHTA and FQGNSA. The ends lost 6 bases at V and 3 bases at J; junction bases unmatched: 2. The CDR3: CASSRQGTDTQYF. CDR3 bases: TGTGCCAGCAGTAGACAGGGGACAGATACGCAGTATTTT. The variable domain in full, completed from reference TRBV7-2 and TRBJ2-3, reads GAGVSQSPSNKVTEKGKDVELRCDPISGHTALYWYRQSLGQGLEFLIYFQGNSAPDKSGLPSDRFSAERTGGSVSTLTIQRTQQEDSAVYLCASSRQGTDTQYFGPGTRLTVL.

The CDR3 DNA reads as TGTGCCAGCGCGGCTTCCCCCAGGGATTGGGAGACCCAGTACTTC. Protein sequence: CASAASPRDWETQYF. The J gene is TRBJ2-5, the V gene TRBV9, with a possible D match to TRBD1 (5 bases). CDR3 length equals 15 residues. Germline assignment: CDR1 SGDLS and CDR2 YYNGEE. V was clipped by 7 bases and J by 5 bases, with 21 bases between them.

The J gene is TRBJ2-7, the V gene TRBV5-1, with D possibly TRBD1 on 8 matching bases. From germline, CDR1 is SGHRS and CDR2 YFSETQ. V lost 0 bases and J 2 bases, leaving 12 bases between the germline ends. This CDR3 comprises 15 residues. The CDR3, as DNA: TGCGCCAGCAGCTTGGAAACAGGGGGGGCCTACGAGCAGTACTTC. As protein: CASSLETGGAYEQYF.

The chain is built from TRBV6-1 and TRBJ2-5; D is ambiguous. CDR1 and CDR2 (germline): MNHNS, SASEGT. Deletions cut 4 bases from V and 5 bases from J, with 11 bases between. The CDR3 contains 13 residues. Here the CDR3 reads CASSGRHWETQYF. CDR3 coding DNA: TGTGCCAGCAGTGGACGACATTGGGAGACCCAGTACTTC.

V usage is TRBV6-6 and J usage is TRBJ1-3, with D uncertain. The CDR3 has 14 residues. Germline CDR1 MNHNY, CDR2 SVGAGI (reference sequence). V gave up 4 bases and J gave up 3 bases, with 10 bases separating them. CDR3 amino acids: CASSFSTNGNTIYF. The CDR3 DNA reads TGTGCCAGCAGTTTCAGTACGAATGGAAACACCATATATTTT.

This clone was counted only a few times. The identical CDR3 is also encoded by other nucleotide sequences in the sample. The chain carries TRBV5-1 and TRBJ2-2, with TRBD1 matching 8 bases. Per germline, CDR1 SGHRS and CDR2 YFSETQ. V lost 2 bases, J lost 1 base, and 1 base stayed unmatched. The CDR3 is 15 amino acids. Written as DNA, the CDR3 is TGCGCCAGCAGCTTTGACAGGGGGAACACCGGGGAGCTGTTTTTT. Its translation: CASSFDRGNTGELFF.

The gene calls are TRBV10-1 and TRBJ1-4; D is undetermined. The CDR3 runs to 16 residues. Germline CDR1 is WNHNN and CDR2 is SYGVQD (reference sequence). V was cut by 0 bases and J by 4 bases, with 12 bases left in between. The chain's CDR3 is CASSESSVSCNEKLFF. The CDR3 nucleotides read TGCGCCAGCAGTGAGTCATCGGTTTCCTGTAATGAAAAACTGTTTTTT.

The CDR3 is CASSFALGVRSGANVLTF. The CDR3 nucleotides read TGTGCCAGCAGCTTTGCTCTCGGAGTGCGCTCTGGGGCCAACGTCCTGACTTTC. This sequence joins TRBV5-4 and TRBJ2-6; D is ambiguous. The CDR3 length is 18 residues. Germline V CDR1 and CDR2: SGHNT, YYREEE (reference sequence). The V end lost 2 bases, the J end lost 0 bases, and 15 bases lay between the germline ends.

The chain is built from TRBV13 and TRBJ2-1; possibly TRBD2 for D (5 bases). This CDR3 is built from 13 residues. The germline V and J ends were trimmed by 5 bases and 2 bases, with 7 bases remaining between them. In germline, CDR1 is PRHDT, CDR2 FYEKMQ (reference sequence). The CDR3 spells CASSVLAYNEQFF. Here the CDR3 DNA reads TGTGCCAGCAGCGTACTAGCCTACAATGAGCAGTTCTTC.

The V call is TRBV12-1, the J call TRBJ2-7; the D call of TRBD2 is as the table states it, not checked on the DNA. TRBV12-1 is a known pseudogene. The CDR3 consists of 16 residues. CDR3 in amino acids: CASSRAGTSGTYEQYF. For the CDR3, the DNA is TGTGCCAGCAGCCGCGCCGGGACTAGCGGAACCTACGAGCAGTACTTC.

This chain joins TRBV7-6 and TRBJ2-3; D might be TRBD1 (6 bases). This CDR3 is 14 amino acids long. The V end was cut by 2 bases, the J end by 3 bases, with 9 bases between. From germline, CDR1 is SGHVS and CDR2 FNYEAQ. The CDR3, as DNA: TGTGCCAGCAGCTTACTAGGACAGACAGATACGCAGTATTTT. Residues: CASSLLGQTDTQYF.

This chain joins TRBV29-1 and TRBJ1-1, with unresolved D. This CDR3 spans 11 amino acids. Trimming cost V 4 bases and J 7 bases, with 10 bases left between them. Germline V gene data show CDR1 as SQVTM and CDR2 as ANQGSEA. CDR3 amino acids: CSVGPPGEAFF. CDR3 coding DNA: TGCAGCGTTGGGCCACCCGGTGAAGCTTTCTTT.

This clone was recorded once. The chain couples TRBV6-6 to TRBJ2-3; D remains ambiguous. Germline CDR1 reads MNHNY; CDR2 reads SVGAGI (reference sequence). V lost 2 bases and J lost 0, with 6 bases in between. This CDR3 has 14 amino acids. The CDR3: CASSYHASTDTQYF. The DNA of the CDR3 is TGTGCCAGCAGTTACCACGCTAGCACAGATACGCAGTATTTT.

This clone was found a few times. The same CDR3 can be traced to other DNA sequences in this sample. V usage is TRBV28 and J usage is TRBJ1-5, with D hard to call. This CDR3 is built from 13 residues. The ends were cut back, 3 bases at V and 1 base at J, with 4 bases in the middle. Per germline, CDR1 MDHEN and CDR2 SYDVKM. CDR3 coding DNA: TGTGCCAGCAGTTTTGGGAGCAATCAGCCCCAGCATTTT. Encoded protein: CASSFGSNQPQHF.

The chain combines TRBV29-1 with TRBJ1-1, with TRBD1 as a possible D gene (6 bases). The CDR3 is 13 amino acids. Germline V gene sequence: CDR1 SQVTM, CDR2 ANQGSEA. The V end was cut by 7 bases, the J end by 4 bases, with 16 bases between. The CDR3 protein is CSAPQGSGTEAFF. Here the CDR3 DNA reads TGCAGCGCCCCACAGGGATCGGGCACTGAAGCTTTCTTT.

This chain uses TRBV5-4 with TRBJ1-2; 10 bases fit TRBD1. The germline V gene encodes CDR1 SGHNT and CDR2 YYREEE (reference sequence). CDR3 length: 16 residues. Unmatched junction bases numbered 15, after V lost 4 bases and J lost 9 bases. The DNA for the CDR3 is TGTGCCAGCAGCGAGGGACAGGGGTGGGTTATCGGGAGCTACACCTTC. Encoded protein: CASSEGQGWVIGSYTF.

The V and J genes are TRBV11-1 and TRBJ2-2; no reliable D call. The CDR3 has 12 amino acids. Germline loops: CDR1 SGHAT, CDR2 FQDESV (reference sequence). V was pared by 6 bases and J by 5 bases, with 7 bases between. In DNA form, the CDR3 reads TGTGCCAGCAGGCTGGGGACCGGGGAGCTGTTTTTT. It yields the protein CASRLGTGELFF.

The chain joins TRBV19 to TRBJ1-4, with a weak D call TRBD1 (6 bases). The V end lost 6 bases, the J end lost 11 bases, and 22 bases lay between the germline ends. There are 15 residues in the CDR3. From germline, CDR1 is LNHDA and CDR2 SQIVND (reference sequence). The CDR3 spells CASSRDDRRTDKLFF. For the CDR3, the DNA is TGTGCCAGTAGCAGAGACGACAGGAGGACTGATAAACTGTTTTTT.

The gene calls are TRBV6-1 and TRBJ2-7; no reliable D call. Trimming pared 4 bases from V and 3 bases from J, leaving 19 bases between. CDR1 and CDR2 (germline): MNHNS, SASEGT. The CDR3 runs 16 residues. CDR3 coding DNA: TGTGCCAGCAGTGCCGAAACACTAAAGGTTCGCTACGAGCAGTACTTC. Translation gives CASSAETLKVRYEQYF.

J is TRBJ1-5 and V is TRBV5-1; 9 positions match TRBD1. The ends lost 0 bases at V and 3 bases at J; junction bases unmatched: 4. The CDR3 consists of 16 residues. Germline CDR1 is SGHRS and CDR2 is YFSETQ. This CDR3 reads CASSLEGQGDNQPQHF. DNA of the CDR3: TGCGCCAGCAGCTTGGAGGGACAGGGAGACAATCAGCCCCAGCATTTT.

V and J are TRBV19 and TRBJ2-2; 7 positions agree with TRBD2. The CDR3 length is 13 residues. From germline, CDR1 is LNHDA and CDR2 SQIVND (reference sequence). V gave up 10 bases and J gave up 6 bases; unmatched junction bases: 8. The CDR3 sequence: CATRLAGAGELFF. The CDR3 region has the DNA TGTGCCACCCGACTAGCAGGAGCCGGGGAGCTGTTTTTT. Together with reference TRBV19 and TRBJ2-2, the CDR3 gives the full variable domain: DGGITQSPKYLFRKEGQNVTLSCEQNLNHDAMYWYRQDPGQGLRLIYYSQIVNDFQKGDIAEGYSVSREKKESFPLTVTSAQKNPTAFYLCATRLAGAGELFFGEGSRLTVL.

The rearrangement joins TRBV11-2 to TRBJ2-7, with TRBD2 matching 9 bases. Germline CDR1 is SGHAT and CDR2 is FQNNGV. Losses at the gene ends were 6 bases for V and 3 bases for J; bases not matched to a gene: 9. The CDR3 extends over 15 amino acids. The CDR3 DNA reads TGTGCCAGCAGGCTTTTTAGCGGGAGTAGCTACGAGCAGTACTTC. It specifies CASRLFSGSSYEQYF.

The rearrangement links TRBV2 to TRBJ1-2; the D is unclear. CDR3 length: 13 amino acids. CDR1 and CDR2 (germline): SNHLY, FYNNEI. Trimming stripped 0 bases from V and 4 bases from J, with 6 bases between. The CDR3 protein is CASSEAPAYGYTF. CDR3 bases: TGTGCCAGCAGTGAAGCCCCAGCCTATGGCTACACCTTC. The complete variable domain, with remaining parts taken from reference TRBV2 and TRBJ1-2, reads EPEVTQTPSHQVTQMGQEVILRCVPISNHLYFYWYRQILGQKVEFLVSFYNNEISEKSEIFDDQFSVERPDGSNFTLKIRSTKLEDSAMYFCASSEAPAYGYTFGSGTRLTVV.

The chain recombines TRBV4-1 with TRBJ2-1; D unresolved. This CDR3 is 15 amino acids long. Germline CDR1 and CDR2: MGHRA and YSYEKL. V was cut by 3 bases and J by 6 bases, with 15 bases left in between. This CDR3 is CASSQTGLVANEQFF. In nucleotides, the CDR3 is TGCGCCAGCAGCCAGACTGGCCTGGTGGCCAATGAGCAGTTCTTC.

V is TRBV9 and J is TRBJ2-2, with TRBD1 as a possible D gene (5 bases). The CDR3 has 15 amino acids. Trimming removed 0 bases from V and 3 bases from J, with 9 bases in between. Germline V gene lookup returns CDR1 SGDLS and CDR2 YYNGEE. In DNA form, the CDR3 reads TGTGCCAGCAGCGTAGGAACAGGATACACCGGGGAGCTGTTTTTT. It yields the protein CASSVGTGYTGELFF.

The CDR3 DNA reads TGTGCCAGCAGCCGAGGGAACCTTTCACCCCTCCACTTT. This codes for CASSRGNLSPLHF. The chain employs TRBV14 and TRBJ1-6, with D hard to call. Trimming stripped 4 bases from V and 9 bases from J, with 10 bases between. The CDR3 sequence is 13 residues long. Germline V gives CDR1 SGHDN, CDR2 FVKESK.

J is TRBJ2-7 and V is TRBV10-3; a possible D gene is TRBD1 (7 bases). The CDR3 length is 16 residues. V dropped 5 bases and J dropped 5 bases, with 22 bases sitting between them. CDR1 ENHRY and CDR2 SYGVKD come from the germline V gene. DNA of the CDR3: TGTGCCATCAGTCCCAGGGGGGCCTCAGGTATCGACGAGCAGTACTTC. It encodes CAISPRGASGIDEQYF.

This rearrangement joins TRBV10-3 to TRBJ1-1; TRBD1 matches at 9 bases. The CDR3 length is 14 residues. V shed 6 bases, J shed 6 bases, and the junction held 8 bases outside the gene matches. The germline CDR1 and CDR2 sequences are ENHRY and SYGVKD. CDR3: CAIRRQQGASEAFF. CDR3 sequence (DNA): TGTGCCATCAGAAGGCAACAGGGGGCCTCTGAAGCTTTCTTT.

V and J are TRBV25-1 and TRBJ1-1; a weak D match, TRBD1 (5 bases). CDR1 is MGHDK and CDR2 is SYGVNS in the germline V gene. The CDR3 consists of 15 residues. V was clipped by 6 bases and J by 1 base, with 15 bases between them. The CDR3 protein is CASRESGARNTEAFF. CDR3 nucleotides: TGTGCCAGCAGAGAAAGCGGGGCGCGGAACACTGAAGCTTTCTTT.

The J gene is TRBJ1-5, the V gene TRBV4-1; D might be TRBD1 (6 bases). There are 17 residues in the CDR3. Per the germline V gene, CDR1 is MGHRA and CDR2 is YSYEKL. Trimming pared 3 bases from V and 0 bases from J, leaving 15 bases between. In nucleotides, the CDR3 is TGCGCCAGCAGCCAGCGAACTGGACAGAATAGCAATCAGCCCCAGCATTTT. As protein: CASSQRTGQNSNQPQHF.